This T cell receptor beta chain was identified during a study of blood T cell repertoires in COVID-19. Turning to the study itself: The analysed material was cDNA or gDNA that came from T cells, B-cell-depleted T cells, or PBMCs.

Looked up from germline, CDR1 is LNHDA and CDR2 is SQIVND (reference sequence). The germline V and J ends were trimmed by 5 bases and 1 base, with 15 bases remaining between them. The CDR3 runs to 17 residues. The method was immunoSEQ multiplex PCR; TCRdb's version includes in-frame clones alone and lacks a portion of them. The sample holds fewer than 250,000 clones, about four fifths seen once. Cohort placement rested on clinical history that participants reported themselves. The receptor comes from a woman in her thirties or forties who had been exposed to COVID-19. The sequencing input was PBMCs or T cells enriched from blood (not recorded which). This chain uses TRBV19 with TRBJ2-6; perhaps TRBD1 as D (6 bases). CDR3 protein: CASSQQGSPSGANVLTF. CDR3 sequence (DNA): TGTGCCAGTAGTCAACAGGGTTCTCCGTCTGGGGCCAACGTCCTGACTTTC.